One sample yielded the 18 T cell receptor beta chains listed below, sequenced in a study of spatial heterogeneity in lung cancer (dated by TCRdb to the late 2010s). Library construction relied on 5' RACE. Sequencing used a NextSeq 500. TCRdb trimmed public reads at Q25 via fastp, called clones via MiXCR and kept in-frame beta chains. Each CDR3 protein gets just one entry, which takes the most common genes and DNA from the rows behind it. The sample data list 35,000 to 45,000 distinct CDR3 sequences, and approximately 8% of these were observed just once. About a tenth of the sample is taken by the ten largest. The time point label of this sample denotes: blood at routine non-recurrence follow-up after resection. Sequencing was performed on PBMCs, taken at follow-up. The receptors come from a male donor with early-stage non-small cell lung cancer.

The sample holds many counts of this clonotype. The chain is built from TRBV18 and TRBJ2-6; D is ambiguous. Germline CDR1 is KGHSH and CDR2 is LQKENI. V lost 0 bases, J lost 4 bases, and 13 bases lay in between. CDR3 length: 17 amino acids. CDR3: CASSPPSFDLGANVLTF. The CDR3 coding sequence is TGTGCCAGCTCACCACCGAGCTTCGATCTCGGGGCCAACGTCCTGACTTTC. Looking up the rest from reference TRBV18 and TRBJ2-6 gives the full variable domain: NAGVMQNPRHLVRRRGQEARLRCSPMKGHSHVYWYRQLPEEGLKFMVYLQKENIIDESGMPKERFSAEFPKEGPSILRIQQVVRGDSAAYFCASSPPSFDLGANVLTFGAGSRLTVL.

This clonotype was seen repeatedly, ten times or more. The V gene is TRBV7-8, the J gene TRBJ2-3, with D perhaps TRBD1 (6 bases). This CDR3 has 13 amino acids. CDR1 and CDR2 from the germline V gene are SGHVS and FQNEAQ. The V end was cut by 1 base, the J end by 6 bases, with 8 bases between. The CDR3 reads CASSLDRADTQYF. CDR3 nucleotides: TGTGCCAGCAGCTTAGACAGGGCCGATACGCAGTATTTT.

At least ten counts were recorded for this clonotype. The chain links TRBV10-1 to TRBJ2-1, with 7 positions matching TRBD1. V shed 2 bases and J 0 bases; nucleotides not matched to a gene: 7. The CDR3 sequence is 17 residues long. Germline V gene data show CDR1 as WNHNN and CDR2 as SYGVQD (reference sequence). The CDR3 here is CASSETRQGSSYNEQFF. The CDR3 bases are TGCGCCAGCAGTGAGACCCGACAGGGTAGCTCCTACAATGAGCAGTTCTTC.

This chain uses TRBV29-1 with TRBJ2-5; a possible D gene is TRBD2 (5 bases). The germline gives CDR1 SQVTM, CDR2 ANQGSEA. Deletions cut 5 bases from V and 1 base from J, with 14 bases between. The CDR3 spans 14 residues. CDR3 sequence reads: CSVTRTGLQETQYF. In nucleotides, the CDR3 is TGCAGCGTTACCCGGACCGGACTCCAAGAGACCCAGTACTTC.

This clonotype was detected many times. The chain uses TRBV20-1 and TRBJ2-5, with TRBD2 matching over 12 bases. Germline V gene lookup returns CDR1 DFQATT and CDR2 SNEGSKA (reference sequence). J gave up 1 base and V 5 bases, and 5 bases lay outside the gene matches. This CDR3 is 15 amino acids long. CDR3 nucleotides: TGCAGTGCTTCCGGACTAGCGGGAATCCAAGAGACCCAGTACTTC. This encodes CSASGLAGIQETQYF.

The CDR3 DNA reads as TGCGCCAGCAGGGTAGATGAGACAGTGAACACTGAAGCTTTCTTT. It is translated as CASRVDETVNTEAFF. The genes are TRBV4-1 and TRBJ1-1, with a tentative D call TRBD1 (5 bases). V lost 6 bases and J lost 0, with 14 bases in between. CDR1 and CDR2 from the germline V gene are MGHRA and YSYEKL. The CDR3 length is 15 residues.

The rearrangement uses TRBV11-2 and TRBJ1-1, with 7 bases fitting TRBD1. Losses at the gene ends were 2 bases for V and 4 bases for J; bases not matched to a gene: 4. The germline V gene has CDR1 SGHAT and CDR2 FQNNGV. This CDR3 spans 14 amino acids. As DNA, the CDR3 is TGTGCCAGCAGCTTAACAGGGGCCGGCACTGAAGCTTTCTTT. Amino acid sequence: CASSLTGAGTEAFF.

This clonotype showed up many times. The CDR3 DNA follows: TGTGCCAGCAGTGGAGACAGGGGTTGGGACACCGGGGAGCTGTTTTTT. It is translated as CASSGDRGWDTGELFF. J is TRBJ2-2 and V is TRBV6-1; 8 positions match TRBD1. Germline V CDR1 and CDR2: MNHNS, SASEGT. V was pared by 4 bases and J by 3 bases, with 7 bases of the junction left unmatched. The CDR3 covers 16 residues.

This clonotype was observed at least ten times. The V and J genes are TRBV20-1 and TRBJ2-3; no reliable D call. Looked up from germline, CDR1 is DFQATT and CDR2 is SNEGSKA (reference sequence). The CDR3 totals 13 residues. V lost 5 bases to trimming and J lost 0 bases, with 9 bases between them. CDR3 nucleotide sequence: TGCAGTGCTGTTCGACCGAGCACAGATACGCAGTATTTT. Translating it yields CSAVRPSTDTQYF.

The CDR3 here is CASIGLGEAGGSEKLFF. The CDR3 coding sequence is TGTGCCAGCATTGGTTTAGGGGAGGCAGGAGGGAGTGAAAAACTGTTTTTT. This chain connects TRBV7-9 to TRBJ1-4; D is perhaps TRBD1 (5 bases). Trimming stripped 7 bases from V and 7 bases from J, with 25 bases between. CDR3 length equals 17 residues. In germline, CDR1 is SEHNR, CDR2 FQNEAQ (reference sequence).

This clonotype was counted a few times. The V and J genes are TRBV27 and TRBJ1-5, with 7 positions matching TRBD1. Germline CDR1 and CDR2: MNHEY and SMNVEV (reference sequence). After removal of 2 bases from V and 6 bases from J, the junction contained 7 bases not matched to a gene. The CDR3 covers 15 residues. CDR3 sequence (DNA): TGTGCCAGCAGTTTAGAACCGACAGGGTCTCAGCCCCAGCATTTT. Its protein product is CASSLEPTGSQPQHF.

In this sample, this clonotype turned up many times. This chain uses TRBV20-1 with TRBJ1-1; 9 bases line up with TRBD1. The J segment lost 3 bases and the V segment lost 4 bases, leaving 3 bases of the junction unmatched. The germline V gene encodes CDR1 DFQATT and CDR2 SNEGSKA (reference sequence). CDR3 size: 13 residues. The CDR3, as DNA: TGCAGTGCTACGACAGGGGGATACACTGAAGCTTTCTTT. This encodes CSATTGGYTEAFF.

This clonotype was recorded at least ten times. The chain combines TRBV7-6 with TRBJ2-1, with a tentative D call TRBD2 (5 bases). The CDR3 length is 16 residues. Deletions cut 0 bases from V and 7 bases from J, with 16 bases between. The germline V gene encodes CDR1 SGHVS and CDR2 FNYEAQ. CDR3 residues: CASSLASGSVMNEQFF. The CDR3 DNA is TGTGCCAGCAGCTTAGCTTCGGGGTCGGTGATGAATGAGCAGTTCTTC. Variable domain in full (rest from reference TRBV7-6 and TRBJ2-1): GAGVSQSPRYKVTKRGQDVALRCDPISGHVSLYWYRQALGQGPEFLTYFNYEAQQDKSGLPNDRFSAERPEGSISTLTIQRTEQRDSAMYRCASSLASGSVMNEQFFGPGTRLTVL.

This clonotype appeared many times. The J gene is TRBJ1-4, the V gene TRBV12-3 or TRBV12-4; TRBD1 is a possible D gene (5 bases). There are 14 residues in the CDR3. The ends were cut back, 3 bases at V and 5 bases at J, with 10 bases in the middle. CDR3 in amino acids: CASSFNGGNEKLFF. The CDR3 nucleotides are TGTGCCAGCAGTTTTAATGGGGGGAATGAAAAACTGTTTTTT.

This clonotype was observed many times. This rearrangement joins TRBV11-3 to TRBJ1-1, with D unresolved. The V gene lost 1 base and the J gene lost 1 base, with 10 bases spanning the gap. The CDR3 length is 15 residues. Germline loops: CDR1 SGHNT, CDR2 YENEEA. This CDR3 reads CASSLASSPNTEAFF. DNA for the CDR3: TGTGCCAGCAGCTTAGCGTCAAGTCCGAACACTGAAGCTTTCTTT.

This clonotype was seen many times. This chain uses TRBV11-2 with TRBJ2-3; D is unclear. Germline values: CDR1 SGHAT, CDR2 FQNNGV. Trimming took off 4 bases at V and 5 bases at J, with 13 bases between the two ends. This CDR3 spans 14 amino acids. The DNA for the CDR3 is TGTGCCAGCAGCTCCCCGGCCCTCGGAGATACGCAGTATTTT. Amino acid sequence: CASSSPALGDTQYF.

This clonotype came up a few times. This chain connects TRBV7-6 to TRBJ1-1; 7 bases line up with TRBD1. V was clipped by 1 base and J by 4 bases; unmatched bases: 6. This CDR3 region has 15 residues. Germline V gives CDR1 SGHVS, CDR2 FNYEAQ. The CDR3 protein is CASSLEARGSTEAFF. The CDR3 nucleotides read TGTGCCAGCAGCTTAGAGGCCAGGGGGTCCACTGAAGCTTTCTTT. The full variable domain, in which reference TRBV7-6 and TRBJ1-1 provide the parts outside the CDR3, is GAGVSQSPRYKVTKRGQDVALRCDPISGHVSLYWYRQALGQGPEFLTYFNYEAQQDKSGLPNDRFSAERPEGSISTLTIQRTEQRDSAMYRCASSLEARGSTEAFFGQGTRLTVV.

This clonotype was counted many times. The chain combines TRBV20-1 with TRBJ2-7; possible D gene TRBD1, 6 bases. Trimming stripped 4 bases from V and 3 bases from J, with 10 bases between. CDR1 and CDR2 (germline): DFQATT, SNEGSKA (reference sequence). The length of the CDR3 is 12 residues. This CDR3 reads CSAKGQNYEQYF. The CDR3 DNA follows: TGCAGTGCTAAGGGACAAAACTACGAGCAGTACTTC.